This T cell receptor (beta chain) emerged from a study of Ad26.COV2.S vaccination and SARS-CoV-2 variants. Study results and limitations: Spike-specific TCR breadth in vaccine recipients exceeded that seen in placebo recipients. Considerable breadth of spike-specific CD8+ and CD4+ T cell responses has reportedly been documented following vaccination.

As regards this clone: The target antigen is unknown.

The CDR3 length is 14 residues. Per the germline V gene, CDR1 is WNHNN and CDR2 is SYGVQD (reference sequence). The V gene end was trimmed by 0 bases and the J gene end by 8 bases; junction bases not matched to a gene: 5. The protocol was immunoSEQ multiplex PCR, while the TCRdb copy is restricted to in-frame clones and leaves out a portion. The sample shows about 220,000 clones, roughly 90% of them seen only once. Specified treatment: some 20 received Ad26.COV2.S at low or high dose, single or two shots; about 5 received placebo; per-sample allocation not given. Vaccine and placebo recipients were sampled on day 63 after the first injection.

Sequences were derived from peripheral blood, sampled in a trial of Ad26.COV2.S vaccine versus placebo. The origin of this receptor is a person between 18 and 65 years old who received the Ad26.COV2.S COVID-19 vaccine or a placebo. This chain links TRBV10-1 with TRBJ1-2; 8 bases match TRBD1. CDR3 amino acids: CASSESGTGEGYTF. The CDR3 coding sequence is TGCGCCAGCAGTGAGTCCGGGACAGGTGAAGGCTACACCTTC.